Reported below is one T cell receptor (beta chain). This clonotype has a count of ten or more. No antigen is known for it. Base qualities are not at hand, and no much larger clone is one base apart. Read against the paper, the sample's time point label means: newly diagnosed GD, antithyroid drugs for less than 3 months. RNA was extracted from PBMCs in TRIzol for both TCR sequencing and RNA sequencing. The diagnosis of Graves' disease was made according to American Thyroid Association guidelines. Patients were recruited from an endocrinology department in Xi'an, China. Each patient gave about 9.1 milliliters of peripheral blood, collected in an EDTA anticoagulant tube. Ficoll Paque Plus density gradient separation was used to isolate PBMCs, and no further T cell sorting was performed. An Agilent 2100 Bioanalyzer and agarose gel were used to check RNA quality, while a NanoDrop 2000 measured RNA concentration.

Libraries were built with multiplex PCR. TCRdb shows the sequencer as Illumina HiSeq 4000. CDR3 regions were amplified by Arm-PCR with iRepertoire HTBI primers to construct TCR beta libraries. PCR products were gel purified before sequencing. The study's own analysis went as follows. Across samples, about 63 TRBV and 14 TRBJ segments were identified and used for gene usage analysis of CDR3 amino acid clonotypes. COPE and FqMerger were used to merge the filtered high-quality paired reads into contigs. BLAST was used to align contigs to the IMGT TRBV, TRBD and TRBJ reference genes, and CDR3 was defined following IMGT. Any clonotype with a frequency above 0.1% was classified as a highly expanded clone. Shannon entropy was used to measure repertoire diversity, and the Gini coefficient was used to measure V-J evenness. Public clonotypes were defined as clonotypes shared by more than one individual. Starting from the raw public reads, TCRdb applied fastp trimming at Q25, assembled clones with MiXCR and retained in-frame beta chains. Each record represents a unique CDR3 protein, reported with the most common genes and DNA among its rows. None of the V and J calls come from the authors' own analysis; TCRdb made them. The sample contains hundreds of thousands of distinct CDR3 sequences, around 16% of them found a single time. 20% to 25% of the sample rests with the top ten.

The data originate from a study of regulatory T cells in long-lasting Graves disease (dated by TCRdb to the early 2020s). Background on the whole study: In the newly diagnosed Graves' disease group, patients had been taking antithyroid drugs for less than 3 months. Persistent Graves' disease patients were compared with newly diagnosed Graves' disease patients by peripheral blood TCR sequencing and RNA sequencing. A total of about 33 samples underwent TCR sequencing, from around 13 patients with persistent Graves' disease and roughly 20 patients with newly diagnosed Graves' disease. The study was registered as a clinical trial and conducted in China.

The paper as a whole reports these results and caveats: A larger number of public clonotypes was shared among persistent patients (over 2,500) than among newly diagnosed patients (more than 850). Sequencing and analysis were limited to the TCR beta chain. The small sample size was acknowledged by the authors as a limitation that may reduce accuracy. Only peripheral blood was studied, because thyroid tissue, the primary lesion, was inaccessible. Preferential use of TRBV28, TRBJ1-2 and TRBJ2-5 was observed in persistent disease, whereas TRBV20-1 and TRBJ2-1 were favored in newly diagnosed disease. Lower TCR Shannon entropy and fewer highly expanded clones were observed in persistent Graves' disease patients than in newly diagnosed patients, which suggested clonal expansion.

The CDR3 numbers 16 residues from cysteine through phenylalanine. Only the CDR3 part of the read is kept: 48 bases, read in frame from the first base. Per the germline V gene (reference sequence), PRHDT is the CDR1 and FYEKMQ is the CDR2. V and J lose 8 bases and 0 bases, and a span of 17 bases separates them. The clonotype originates from a female donor with Graves disease. This sample comprised peripheral blood mononuclear cells (PBMCs), obtained at new diagnosis, from a patient treated with antithyroid drugs. The rearranged chain carries TRBV13 and TRBJ2-4, with TRBD2 as a weak D call on 7 bases. CDR3 region: CASGEEGGRAKNIQYF. The nucleotide sequence is given as TGTGCCAGCGGCGAAGAGGGGGGGCGAGCCAAAAACATTCAGTACTTC.